This T cell receptor beta chain was documented in a study of radiotherapy plus CTLA-4 blockade in lung cancer. Profiling relied on immunoSEQ multiplex PCR, and the TCRdb table lists in-frame clones only, not all of them. The sample holds about 98,000 clones, about 81% seen once. This CDR3 has 17 amino acids. V shed 1 base and J 10 bases; nucleotides not matched to a gene: 16. Germline V gives CDR1 MGHRA, CDR2 YSYEKL. The study gave focal radiation plus ipilimumab CTLA-4 blockade to patients with chemo-refractory metastatic non-small-cell lung cancer. Notes on the study in general: Clones derived from tumor TCRs expanded in blood after radiotherapy plus ipilimumab.

This clone was observed once. The antigen is unknown. The V gene is TRBV4-1, the J gene TRBJ2-1; 7 positions match TRBD2. The source is a human donor with non-small cell lung cancer who had a partial response to radiotherapy plus ipilimumab. Sequenced material: peripheral blood, taken from a patient treated with radiotherapy plus ipilimumab. CDR3 protein: CASSQAPAGAYTREQFF. The CDR3 DNA is TGCGCCAGCAGCCAAGCCCCCGCGGGAGCGTATACAAGGGAGCAGTTCTTC.